Below, 16 T cell receptor beta chains from the same sample are listed, as sequenced in a study of regulatory T cells in long-lasting Graves disease (dated by TCRdb to about 2021). The time point label on this specimen signifies: newly diagnosed GD, antithyroid drugs for less than 3 months. For both TCR sequencing and RNA sequencing, RNA was extracted from PBMCs using TRIzol. Libraries were prepared through multiplex PCR. The reads were generated on an Illumina HiSeq 4000. TCR beta libraries were built with iRepertoire HTBI primers and Arm-PCR amplification of CDR3 regions. TCRdb took the public reads, trimmed them with fastp at Q25, ran MiXCR for clone calling and kept in-frame beta chains. All rows with the same CDR3 protein become a single entry with the most common DNA and genes. The sample table holds about 520,000 distinct CDR3 sequences, of which approximately 12% were seen once. The ten largest clones take up 8.9% of the sample.

This sample was also put to use in a study of T cells in Graves' hyperthyroidism and ophthalmopathy.

The sequencing here drew on peripheral blood mononuclear cells (PBMCs), taken at new diagnosis, from a patient treated with antithyroid drugs. These receptor sequences come from a woman aged 25 to 39 with Graves disease. Donor details come from another sample of the same person, matched by shared clones.

Worth noting for this clonotype: A clone one base away is much larger, so this may be a read error. It is unclear where the CDR3 begins or ends on the DNA, so no DNA is shown, and the CDR3 is as TCRdb lists it. The genes are TRBV4-1 and TRBJ2-7; the table's D call, TRBD2, has no DNA check behind it. Germline V CDR1 and CDR2: MGHRA, YSYEKL. From its first to its last residue, the CDR3 has 15 amino acids. Here the CDR3 reads CASSQVGSGAYERYF.

V and J are TRBV18 and TRBJ2-6; D not resolved. Trimming stripped 1 base from V and 0 bases from J, with 7 bases between. This CDR3 is built from 16 residues. Germline CDR1 KGHSH, CDR2 LQKENI. CDR3 region: CASSPQGVSGANVLTF. Here the CDR3 DNA reads TGTGCCAGCTCACCACAGGGTGTCTCTGGGGCCAACGTCCTGACTTTC.

The chain employs TRBV5-1 and TRBJ2-6; 10 nucleotides agree with TRBD1. CDR1 and CDR2 (germline): SGHRS, YFSETQ. Trimming cost V 3 bases and J 0 bases; bases outside gene matches: 9. This CDR3 region has 19 residues. CDR3 nucleotides: TGCGCCAGCAGCTGGATCACGGGACAGGGGAACTCTGGGGCCAACGTCCTGACTTTC. Translated: CASSWITGQGNSGANVLTF.

This clonotype was observed at least ten times. The CDR3 nucleotides are TGTGCCACCAGGGGACAGCTCTCTGGGGCCAACGTCCTGACTTTC. Translating it yields CATRGQLSGANVLTF. This chain uses TRBV15 with TRBJ2-6; TRBD1 matches 7 bases. Germline-derived CDR1 and CDR2 are LNHNV and YYDKDF (reference sequence). The CDR3 length is 15 residues. Trimming cost V 6 bases and J 0 bases; bases outside gene matches: 2.

This rearrangement joins TRBV7-9 to TRBJ1-1; 8 bases are a match to TRBD1. The CDR3 totals 19 residues. The junction had 20 bases not matched to a gene; V was cut back by 3 bases and J by 5 bases. Germline lookup yields CDR1 SEHNR and CDR2 FQNEAQ (reference sequence). The CDR3 is CASSFPNQGTGALDTEAFF. In nucleotides, the CDR3 is TGTGCCAGCAGCTTCCCCAACCAAGGGACAGGAGCCCTTGATACTGAAGCTTTCTTT.

Ten or more counts support this clonotype. The genes are TRBV4-3 and TRBJ2-6; TRBD1 might be the D (6 bases). V shed 1 base and J shed 1 base, with 8 bases lying between them. The CDR3 sequence is 16 residues long. Germline-derived CDR1 and CDR2 are LGHNA and YSLEER. The DNA of the CDR3 is TGCGCCAGCAGCCAAGGGGGGCCATCTGGGGCCAACGTCCTGACTTTC. Amino acids: CASSQGGPSGANVLTF.

The chain combines TRBV4-3 with TRBJ2-1; 7 bases match TRBD2. The CDR3 spans 17 residues. Germline V gene data show CDR1 as LGHNA and CDR2 as YSLEER. Trimming cost V 3 bases and J 6 bases; bases outside gene matches: 14. This CDR3 reads CASSHGTSGTDINEQFF. The DNA for the CDR3 is TGCGCCAGCAGCCATGGGACCAGCGGGACCGATATCAATGAGCAGTTCTTC.

This clonotype was picked up many times. This chain connects TRBV5-8 to TRBJ2-1; D unresolved. This CDR3 has 15 residues. Trimming took 4 bases from V and 6 from J, leaving 17 bases between them. The germline CDR1 and CDR2 sequences are SGHTS and YDEGEE. Written as DNA, the CDR3 is TGTGCCAGCAGCCCCGGCTCCCCCATTCTCAATGAGCAGTTCTTC. Amino acids: CASSPGSPILNEQFF. Full variable domain (remainder filled in from reference TRBV5-8 and TRBJ2-1): EAGVTQSPTHLIKTRGQQATLRCSPISGHTSVYWYQQALGLGLQFLLWYDEGEERNRGNFPPRFSGRQFPNYSSELNVNALELEDSALYLCASSPGSPILNEQFFGPGTRLTVL.

The table lists this clonotype with many counts. The J gene is TRBJ2-3, the V gene TRBV11-2, with 10 bases fitting TRBD2. The CDR3 has 16 amino acids. The V gene's germline CDR1 is SGHAT and CDR2 FQNNGV. V lost 0 bases to trimming and J lost 2 bases; unmatched junction nucleotides: 2. In DNA, the CDR3 is TGTGCCAGCAGCTTAGAACTAGCGGGGATCACAGATACGCAGTATTTT. This codes for CASSLELAGITDTQYF.

This clonotype was counted ten times or more. J is TRBJ1-5 and V is TRBV2, with D unresolved. The V end lost 3 bases, the J end lost 3 bases, and 12 bases lay between the germline ends. Germline loops: CDR1 SNHLY, CDR2 FYNNEI. The CDR3 runs 15 residues. CDR3 loop: CASSEPTRDNQPQHF. CDR3 bases: TGTGCCAGCAGTGAGCCGACAAGAGACAATCAGCCCCAGCATTTT.

With respect to this clonotype: Just one base apart from a much larger clone, this may be a read error. V usage is TRBV2 and J usage is TRBJ1-5, with 9 bases matching TRBD1. Germline CDR1 reads SNHLY; CDR2 reads FYNNEI. The CDR3 runs 18 residues. Here the CDR3 DNA reads TGTGCCAGCAAGCGCGCGGGACAGGGTGAGAGTAGCGATCAGCCCCAGCATTTT. Translating it yields CASKRAGQGESSDQPQHF.

This clonotype occurred many times. The chain is built from TRBV11-2 and TRBJ2-7, with D perhaps TRBD2 (5 bases). The CDR3 is 14 amino acids. CDR1 is SGHAT, CDR2 FQNNGV, per germline. Deletions cut 5 bases from V and 3 bases from J, with 14 bases between. CDR3 protein: CASSDGPRDYEQYF. CDR3 bases: TGTGCCAGCAGCGACGGGCCGAGGGACTACGAGCAGTACTTC. The full variable domain, its missing parts supplied by reference TRBV11-2 and TRBJ2-7, is EAGVAQSPRYKIIEKRQSVAFWCNPISGHATLYWYQQILGQGPKLLIQFQNNGVVDDSQLPKDRFSAERLKGVDSTLKIQPAKLEDSAVYLCASSDGPRDYEQYFGPGTRLTVT.

This clonotype was detected ten times or more. V gene TRBV18 combines with J gene TRBJ2-7, with TRBD1 as a possible D gene (6 bases). CDR1 is KGHSH, CDR2 LQKENI, per germline. Trimming cost V 3 bases and J 5 bases, with 11 bases left between them. This CDR3 comprises 13 residues. CDR3 region: CASSPTGPNEQYF. CDR3 bases: TGTGCCAGCTCACCCACAGGGCCCAACGAGCAGTACTTC.

This clonotype came up many times. The chain uses TRBV10-3 and TRBJ2-2, with 15 bases identical to TRBD2. This CDR3 region has 17 residues. In germline, CDR1 is ENHRY, CDR2 SYGVKD. V gave up 10 bases and J gave up 4 bases; unmatched junction bases: 10. The CDR3 DNA sequence: TGTGCCAGCTCCTGGACTAGCGGGAGGGACGGCACCGGGGAGCTGTTTTTT. Translation: CASSWTSGRDGTGELFF.

In its sample, this clonotype was seen many times. V is TRBV4-1 and J is TRBJ2-3; D remains ambiguous. Germline values: CDR1 MGHRA, CDR2 YSYEKL. The CDR3 sequence is 16 residues long. V lost 4 bases, J lost 2 bases, and 16 bases lay in between. As DNA, the CDR3 is TGCGCCAGCAGCCTTCGGACCTCCCGAAACACAGATACGCAGTATTTT. This encodes CASSLRTSRNTDTQYF.

The table lists this clonotype with a few counts. A much more abundant neighbour one base away suggests this may be a read error. CDR3 nucleotides: TGTGCCAGCAGCGAGACAGACTCCTATGGCTACACCTTC. Its protein is CASSETDSYGYTF. This chain uses TRBV27 with TRBJ1-2, with D perhaps TRBD1 (5 bases). Trimming cost V 6 bases and J 4 bases, with 12 bases left between them. This CDR3 contains 13 residues. Germline CDR1 reads MNHEY; CDR2 reads SMNVEV (reference sequence).